The 12 T cell receptor beta chains below all came from one sample that was sequenced in a study of T-cell reconstitution after alpha-beta-depleted transplantation in children. This sample's TCRbeta library carried unique molecular identifier barcodes. TCRdb independently ran MiXCR on the PCR reads; one entry per CDR3 protein. This sample carries approximately 390,000 distinct CDR3 sequences, about a tenth of them seen once, and the ten largest clones take 5% to 6.5%. Material: PBMCs from the stem cell graft donor, obtained from the stem cell graft. All receptors derive from a human donor who donated a stem cell graft to a child with acute myeloid leukemia.

This clonotype was counted ten times or more. The CDR3 DNA reads TGTGCCAGCAGCCTCAGCGGGGACAGCTCCTACGAGCAGTACTTC. The encoded protein is CASSLSGDSSYEQYF. The chain couples TRBV12-3 or TRBV12-4 to TRBJ2-7; D may correspond to TRBD1 or TRBD2 (7 bases each). Trimming took 6 bases from V and 0 from J, leaving 15 bases between them. This CDR3 spans 15 amino acids.

This clonotype was seen more than once but under ten times. The V and J genes are TRBV4-3 and TRBJ1-1, with D hard to call. Per the germline V gene, CDR1 is LGHNA and CDR2 is YSLEER. V lost 3 bases and J lost 5, with 10 bases in between. The CDR3 covers 13 residues. The CDR3 loop reads CASSHDRGTEAFF. In DNA, the CDR3 is TGCGCCAGCAGCCACGATCGAGGAACTGAAGCTTTCTTT.

This clonotype has a handful of counts. The rearrangement links TRBV2 to TRBJ1-6; D possibly corresponds to TRBD1 (6 bases). The CDR3 has 14 amino acids. The germline V and J ends were trimmed by 7 bases and 8 bases, with 15 bases remaining between them. Germline lookup yields CDR1 SNHLY and CDR2 FYNNEI. For the CDR3, the DNA is TGTGCCAGCAAGAGGGGGGGCACAGATTCACCCCTCCACTTT. Translated: CASKRGGTDSPLHF.

This clonotype turned up a few times. The chain recombines TRBV24-1 with TRBJ2-4; perhaps TRBD2 as D (6 bases). The germline V gene has CDR1 KGHDR and CDR2 SFDVKD. The CDR3 totals 16 residues. V gave up 4 bases and J gave up 0 bases, with 12 bases separating them. CDR3 in amino acids: CATSEKTGLAKNIQYF. The CDR3 DNA is TGTGCCACCAGTGAAAAGACGGGACTAGCCAAAAACATTCAGTACTTC.

This clonotype was seen ten or more times. The gene calls are TRBV19 and TRBJ2-3; the D gene could be TRBD1 or TRBD2 (7 bases each). The CDR3 spans 15 residues. CDR1 LNHDA and CDR2 SQIVND come from the germline V gene (reference sequence). Trimming removed 4 bases from V and 3 bases from J, with 14 bases in between. CDR3 region: CASSTRQGGTDTQYF. The CDR3 region has the DNA TGTGCCAGTAGTACGCGACAGGGAGGGACAGATACGCAGTATTTT.

The chain couples TRBV20-1 to TRBJ2-1; a possible D gene is TRBD1 (6 bases). V shed 2 bases and J shed 5 bases, with 10 bases lying between them. This CDR3 is 13 amino acids long. The germline gives CDR1 DFQATT, CDR2 SNEGSKA (reference sequence). This CDR3 is CSARTGQNNEQFF. As DNA, the CDR3 is TGCAGTGCTAGAACGGGACAAAACAATGAGCAGTTCTTC.

This sequence joins TRBV2 and TRBJ2-5, with 8 positions matching TRBD2. Germline lookup yields CDR1 SNHLY and CDR2 FYNNEI. The CDR3 spans 18 residues. V gave up 6 bases and J gave up 4 bases; unmatched junction bases: 19. Written as DNA, the CDR3 is TGTGCCAGCAGAGCCTCTAGGCGGGGGTCCGGGGGGGGAGAGACCCAGTACTTC. It yields the protein CASRASRRGSGGGETQYF.

The chain carries TRBV2 and TRBJ1-4; weak D call: TRBD1 (6 bases). The CDR3 sequence is 14 residues long. Trimming removed 6 bases from V and 3 bases from J, with 11 bases in between. From germline, CDR1 is SNHLY and CDR2 FYNNEI. The DNA of the CDR3 is TGTGCCAGCAGGTTGGGGGCGGCTAATGAAAAACTGTTTTTT. Translated: CASRLGAANEKLFF.

The gene calls are TRBV5-1 and TRBJ1-2, with 7 bases identical to TRBD1. The CDR3 totals 14 residues. Germline V gene data show CDR1 as SGHRS and CDR2 as YFSETQ. The V and J ends lost 4 bases and 6 bases, in that order; junction bases with no gene match: 9. In DNA, the CDR3 is TGCGCCAGCAGCGAGACCGGGACAGCAGATGGCTACACCTTC. Translated: CASSETGTADGYTF.

J is TRBJ2-7 and V is TRBV4-3; 8 bases are shared with TRBD1. This CDR3 comprises 17 residues. Per the germline V gene, CDR1 is LGHNA and CDR2 is YSLEER. Germline trimming cut 0 bases from V and 5 bases from J; bases unmatched to any gene: 12. The CDR3 sequence is CASSQDGGAGGQNEQYF. The CDR3 DNA follows: TGCGCCAGCAGCCAAGATGGAGGGGCAGGGGGCCAGAACGAGCAGTACTTC.

This clonotype has more than one count but fewer than ten. The CDR3 protein is CASSGSKGGYTF. CDR3 coding DNA: TGTGCCAGCAGTGGTTCTAAAGGAGGCTACACCTTC. The chain carries TRBV2 and TRBJ1-2; D unclear. The CDR3 runs to 12 residues. CDR1 and CDR2 from the germline V gene are SNHLY and FYNNEI. The V and J ends lost 4 bases and 8 bases respectively, with 11 bases between them.

The chain employs TRBV29-1 and TRBJ2-2; no definite D call. The CDR3 loop spans 15 amino acids. Germline V CDR1 and CDR2: SQVTM, ANQGSEA. V was shortened by 6 bases and J by 1 base, with 15 bases between the two germline ends. CDR3 amino acids: CSVRLSIRNTGELFF. CDR3 nucleotides: TGCAGCGTGCGTTTGTCGATTAGGAACACCGGGGAGCTGTTTTTT.